The 20 T cell receptor beta chains listed next were all sequenced from one sample in a study of T cells after yellow fever vaccination. MiXCR, applied by TCRdb to the 5' RACE reads, yields one record per CDR3 protein. The sample lists around 120,000 distinct CDR3 sequences, around 7.2% occurring once. The material sequenced was CD4+ T cells sorted from PBMCs, taken about 49 days after the first yellow fever vaccination. The receptors come from a man younger than 35 who received the YFV17D yellow fever vaccine.

This clonotype has at least ten counts. The chain employs TRBV7-9 and TRBJ2-1; tentatively, D is TRBD2 (6 bases). V was shortened by 4 bases and J by 2 bases, with 12 bases between the two germline ends. CDR1 and CDR2 from the germline V gene are SEHNR and FQNEAQ (reference sequence). The CDR3 is 15 amino acids. CDR3 sequence: CASSSRGSTYNEQFF. The CDR3 nucleotides are TGTGCCAGCAGCTCTCGGGGGTCTACCTACAATGAGCAGTTCTTC.

This clonotype was picked up a small number of times. The rearrangement joins TRBV5-6 to TRBJ2-1; tentatively, D is TRBD1 or TRBD2 (5 bases each). Germline V gene lookup returns CDR1 SGHDT and CDR2 YYEEEE. The CDR3 has 16 residues. Between the trimmed V and J ends, which lost 5 bases and 4 bases, there was a span of 19 bases. The CDR3 sequence: CASSPGTAMVYNEQFF. The CDR3, as DNA: TGTGCCAGCAGTCCCGGGACCGCAATGGTTTACAATGAGCAGTTCTTC.

At least ten counts were recorded for this clonotype. The chain is built from TRBV11-3 and TRBJ2-1; tentative D call: TRBD2 (5 bases). The CDR3 totals 12 residues. V was clipped by 5 bases and J by 8 bases, with 10 bases between them. Per germline, CDR1 SGHNT and CDR2 YENEEA. CDR3 DNA: TGTGCCAGCAGCCGAGGGAGCCATGAGCAGTTCTTC. Translating gives CASSRGSHEQFF.

Concerning this clonotype itself: A much larger clone differs from this one at a single base, so this may be a read error. J is TRBJ2-3 and V is TRBV7-2, with unresolved D. Germline V gene lookup returns CDR1 SGHTA and CDR2 FQGNSA. Trimming took 2 bases from V and 2 from J, leaving 11 bases between them. This CDR3 region has 15 residues. CDR3 bases: TGTGCCAGCAGCTTATACCAGACGGTCACAGATACGCAGTATTTT. Translating gives CASSLYQTVTDTQYF.

This clonotype has at least ten counts. The CDR3 reads CSAPDRSGNNEQFF. Here the CDR3 DNA reads TGCAGTGCCCCAGATCGCAGCGGTAACAATGAGCAGTTCTTC. The chain uses TRBV20-1 and TRBJ2-1; a possible D gene is TRBD2 (5 bases). V was pared by 6 bases and J by 5 bases, with 17 bases between. This CDR3 comprises 14 residues. Germline values: CDR1 DFQATT, CDR2 SNEGSKA (reference sequence).

The chain has TRBV5-6 and TRBJ1-1; tentative D call: TRBD1 (5 bases). Germline V gives CDR1 SGHDT, CDR2 YYEEEE. The CDR3 contains 14 residues. Trimming stripped 2 bases from V and 0 bases from J, with 8 bases between. Here the CDR3 reads CASSFRGLNTEAFF. In DNA, the CDR3 is TGTGCCAGCAGCTTTCGGGGCCTGAACACTGAAGCTTTCTTT.

At least ten counts were recorded for this clonotype. The V and J genes are TRBV18 and TRBJ2-1; D is perhaps TRBD1 (5 bases). Germline CDR1 and CDR2: KGHSH and LQKENI. Trimming removed 3 bases at V and 5 bases at J, with 5 bases between. The CDR3 runs 12 residues. The CDR3: CASSPRDNEQFF. The CDR3 DNA is TGTGCCAGCTCACCCAGGGACAATGAGCAGTTCTTC.

This clonotype turned up a few times. J is TRBJ2-3 and V is TRBV5-1; D unresolved. Germline CDR1 reads SGHRS; CDR2 reads YFSETQ. The CDR3 consists of 13 residues. V was trimmed by 5 bases and J by 3 bases, leaving 10 bases between them. The CDR3 spells CASSGQATDTQYF. The CDR3 region has the DNA TGCGCCAGCAGTGGGCAGGCTACAGATACGCAGTATTTT.

This clonotype was counted between two and nine times. The chain uses TRBV20-1 and TRBJ1-5, with 7 positions matching TRBD1. Germline loops: CDR1 DFQATT, CDR2 SNEGSKA (reference sequence). This CDR3 comprises 18 residues. Trimming at V came to 1 base and at J to 0 bases, leaving 12 bases not matched to a gene. CDR3 loop: CSARGPGQSLYSNQPQHF. The CDR3 DNA is TGCAGTGCTAGAGGTCCGGGACAGAGTCTATATAGCAATCAGCCCCAGCATTTT.

This clonotype was observed at least ten times. This rearrangement joins TRBV27 to TRBJ2-3; D gene ambiguous. CDR1 is MNHEY, CDR2 SMNVEV, per germline (reference sequence). The CDR3 spans 12 residues. Trimming pared 6 bases from V and 0 bases from J, leaving 4 bases between. CDR3 coding DNA: TGTGCCAGCAGGACTAGCACAGATACGCAGTATTTT. Its translation: CASRTSTDTQYF.

This clonotype was seen ten or more times. This sequence joins TRBV7-2 and TRBJ1-2; tentative D call: TRBD1 (5 bases). The CDR3 is 14 amino acids. Germline values: CDR1 SGHTA, CDR2 FQGNSA. Trimming stripped 5 bases from V and 8 bases from J, with 18 bases between. CDR3 sequence (DNA): TGTGCCAGCAGCCTCCACCGGGGGTGGGAAGGCTACACCTTC. It codes for CASSLHRGWEGYTF.

This clonotype showed up just once. A clone one base away is much larger, so this may be a read error. The chain combines TRBV4-1 with TRBJ1-2; D is unresolved. Germline CDR1 and CDR2: MGHRA and YSYEKL. Deletions cut 2 bases from V and 4 bases from J, with 14 bases between. The CDR3 has 15 amino acids. CDR3 in DNA: TGCGCCAGCAGCCAACTTTTCGGCATCCGCTATGGCTACACCTTC. Its protein is CASSQLFGIRYGYTF.

This clonotype was seen ten or more times. The genes are TRBV28 and TRBJ2-5; D perhaps matches TRBD1 (7 bases). Per the germline V gene, CDR1 is MDHEN and CDR2 is SYDVKM. With 2 bases removed from V and 1 base from J, the gap between germline ends came to 11 bases. The CDR3 consists of 15 residues. The CDR3 spells CASSLGGTAQETQYF. The CDR3 bases are TGTGCCAGCAGTTTAGGCGGGACAGCCCAAGAGACCCAGTACTTC.

This clonotype was seen a single time. This may stem from a read error, because a much larger clone lies one nucleotide away. The V call is TRBV15, the J call TRBJ2-7; TRBD2 might be the D (6 bases). The CDR3 is made up of 15 amino acids. Germline CDR1 is LNHNV and CDR2 is YYDKDF (reference sequence). V was cut by 0 bases and J by 1 base, with 10 bases left in between. CDR3 protein: CATSRDPGTSYEQYF. Written as DNA, the CDR3 is TGTGCCACCAGCAGAGATCCTGGGACTTCCTACGAGCAGTACTTC.

This clonotype was seen at least ten times. The chain uses TRBV24-1 and TRBJ1-5; maybe TRBD1 (5 bases). The germline V gene has CDR1 KGHDR and CDR2 SFDVKD. The CDR3 is 13 amino acids. Trimming stripped 9 bases from V and 1 base from J, with 9 bases between. The CDR3 region has the DNA TGTGCCACCTCGAGACAGAGCAATCAGCCCCAGCATTTT. Translation gives CATSRQSNQPQHF.

The rearrangement links TRBV4-3 to TRBJ1-2; 7 bases line up with TRBD1. The CDR3 covers 16 residues. The junction had 15 bases not matched to a gene; V was cut back by 3 bases and J by 8 bases. Germline CDR1 reads LGHNA; CDR2 reads YSLEER. This CDR3 reads CASSQAMGQLNWGYTF. The DNA for the CDR3 is TGCGCCAGCAGCCAGGCCATGGGACAGCTAAACTGGGGCTACACCTTC.

In regard to this clonotype: This clone may be a read error of a much larger clone one base away. The CDR3 DNA follows: TGTGCCATCAGTGAGTGCGGGTTAGACAACACCGGGGAGCTGTTTTTT. Translation gives CAISECGLDNTGELFF. The rearrangement links TRBV10-3 to TRBJ2-2; tentatively, D is TRBD2 (5 bases). Per the germline V gene, CDR1 is ENHRY and CDR2 is SYGVKD. The CDR3 has 16 amino acids. Trimming took 1 base from V and 2 from J, leaving 11 bases between them.

The chain uses TRBV19 and TRBJ1-1; D gene uncertain. The V gene lost 0 bases and the J gene lost 3 bases, with 5 bases spanning the gap. The germline CDR1 and CDR2 sequences are LNHDA and SQIVND (reference sequence). The CDR3 totals 13 residues. CDR3 sequence reads: CASSIELHTEAFF. The CDR3 nucleotides read TGTGCCAGTAGTATAGAACTTCACACTGAAGCTTTCTTT.

This clonotype was counted ten times or more. CDR3 sequence (DNA): TGCGCCAGCAGCTCGGCCGGGACATTGGTCTACGAGCAGTACTTC. Its protein is CASSSAGTLVYEQYF. J is TRBJ2-7 and V is TRBV5-1; perhaps TRBD1 as D (6 bases). The CDR3 loop spans 15 amino acids. Germline V lookup: CDR1 SGHRS, CDR2 YFSETQ. Trimming shortened V by 3 bases and J by 3 bases, and 16 bases separated the two germline ends.

The table lists this clonotype with a few counts. The chain recombines TRBV6-5 with TRBJ1-2; D is ambiguous. Germline loops: CDR1 MNHEY, CDR2 SVGAGI. CDR3 length: 17 residues. With 0 bases removed from V and 0 bases from J, the gap between germline ends came to 14 bases. The CDR3 nucleotides are TGTGCCAGCAGTTACTCGAATCGGCGGGGAGCTAACTATGGCTACACCTTC. Translation gives CASSYSNRRGANYGYTF.